This T cell receptor (beta chain) was identified during a study of blood T cell repertoires in COVID-19 (dated by TCRdb to about 2020). Regarding the research as a whole: The collaborator samples originated in the United States, Italy and Spain and spanned the acute and convalescent phases of COVID-19. The repertoires were released in a freely available public database meant as a resource for research on the immune response to SARS-CoV-2. Subjects who had been exposed to COVID-19, were actively infected with it, or had recovered from it provided the deeply sampled blood TCRbeta repertoires that made up the dataset. The prospective study material was composed of cDNA or gDNA derived from T cells, B-cell-depleted T cells, or PBMCs. Sample metadata almost always included a de-identified subject ID, COVID-19 status, age in years and sex. HLA class I and class II types, where available, came from metadata supplied by the sample provider rather than from assay-based typing. Samples were obtained from the ongoing ImmuneRACE study (first 160 participants) and from roughly 1,300 subjects provided by 6 global collaborators.

TCRbeta CDR3 regions were amplified from genomic DNA by means of the immunoSEQ Assay, a bias-controlled multiplex PCR. On the authors' methods: The number of nucleated cells in each sample was estimated from the amplification of reference gene primers within the assay. To quantify the absolute abundance of each unique TCRbeta CDR3 rearrangement, sequence reads were collapsed and filtered. For each sample, productive Simpson clonality was calculated as the square root of Simpson's diversity index across productive rearrangements. This is the immuneACCESS table as TCRdb keeps it, with only in-frame sequences that have V and J called. A part of the clones is gone; compared with another copy, unresolved V genes explain less than half, and the rest is unexplained. V and J calls and clone size are those listed in that table; D and trimming were worked out from the DNA. This sample holds about 240,000 clones; roughly 86% were observed only once. 12% of the sample lies in the top ten.

Whole blood was collected in K2EDTA tubes by collaborating institutions according to the institutions' own protocols. For TCRbeta analysis, collaborators shipped samples as frozen whole blood, isolated PBMCs, or DNA extracted from either of those sample types. A note on this clone: The clone's antigen remains unknown. It has no much larger one-base neighbor in the sample; base qualities were not kept.

What the study reported, not specific to this receptor: How much clinical and demographic metadata was included differed by source and by participant, and the metadata was provided uncurated.

The sample consisted of peripheral blood. The receptor comes from a man at least 80 years old with acute or convalescent COVID-19.

The CDR3 sequence is CASTVAGSNTGELFF. Here is the DNA: TGTGCCAGCACCGTAGCGGGATCTAACACCGGGGAGCTGTTTTTT. The V and J segments used are TRBV11-3 and TRBJ2-2, with 8 middle bases fitting TRBD2. Here V drops 7 bases and J drops 2 bases, and the junction holds 6 bases not matched to any gene. The CDR3 has 15 amino acids, counting the end cysteine and phenylalanine. Here the CDR3 DNA is all that survives: 45 bases in frame from base 1. CDR1 and CDR2 are drawn from the germline V gene: SGHNT, YENEEA. Joined to the reference TRBV11-3 and TRBJ2-2 proteins, this CDR3 gives the full variable domain: EAGVVQSPRYKIIEKKQPVAFWCNPISGHNTLYWYLQNLGQGPELLIRYENEEAVDDSQLPKDRFSAERLKGVDSTLKIQPAELGDSAVYLCASTVAGSNTGELFFGEGSRLTVL.